Detailed here is one T cell receptor (beta chain). Its antigen is unidentified. This entry comes from a study of T cells expressing NK-cell markers. Study context: Source material for TCR beta repertoires consisted of sorted CD3+CD56+NKG2C+, CD3+CD56+NKG2C- and CD3+CD56-NKG2C+ T cells.

The study, taken as a whole, reports: Six or seven donors had dominant NKG2C+ clonotypes that comprised roughly 1.0-7.0% of their CD8+ T cells.

Synthesis of TCR beta cDNA relied on 5'RACE template switching carrying UMIs. Each CDR3 protein gets one entry in TCRdb, which reprocessed the 5' RACE reads and gives no DNA. This sample's table reports a few hundred thousand distinct CDR3 sequences. CDR1 SQVTM and CDR2 ANQGSEA come from the germline V gene. The CDR3 runs 13 residues. The V call is TRBV29-1, the J call TRBJ2-1; TCRdb's D gene call, TRBD2, goes unchecked for lack of DNA. The sample taken for sequencing was blood T cells: a sorted CD56 or NKG2C T cell subset, CD4+ or CD8+ T cells, or bulk PBMC T cells (not recorded which). The receptor was isolated from a young man in good health. CDR3 protein: CSVERQGHNEQFF.